A single sample is the source of the 21 T cell receptor beta chains below, sequenced in a study of human T cells and chemical hapten exposure. TCRdb re-called the RACE reads through MiXCR, storing one row per CDR3 protein. Of some 79,000 distinct CDR3 sequences in the sample, about 7.5% were seen once. The time point: patch test 1, 2 weeks after DPC sensitization. As for treatment: therapeutic diphenylcyclopropenone sensitization with weekly scalp DPC. Sequenced material: whole blood, taken in connection with sensitization to the hapten diphenylcyclopropenone (DPC). The receptors shown here come from a woman aged 25 to 39 with alopecia areata. Some clones in this sample may be carry-over from other donors' samples.

This clonotype has a count of ten or more. The genes are TRBV29-1 and TRBJ1-4, with TRBD1 as a possible D gene (6 bases). Between the trimmed V and J ends, which lost 6 bases and 4 bases, there was a span of 9 bases. Germline CDR1 reads SQVTM; CDR2 reads ANQGSEA. This CDR3 has 12 residues. The CDR3 loop is CSVQGGNEKLFF. The CDR3 nucleotides are TGCAGCGTCCAAGGGGGTAATGAAAAACTGTTTTTT.

The chain carries TRBV3-1 and TRBJ2-3, with D possibly TRBD2 on 5 matching bases. The CDR3 covers 13 residues. Looked up from germline, CDR1 is LGHDT and CDR2 is YNNKEL (reference sequence). V was clipped by 3 bases and J by 2 bases, with 6 bases between them. This CDR3 reads CASSQGDTDTQYF. CDR3 in DNA: TGTGCCAGCAGCCAGGGAGACACAGATACGCAGTATTTT.

This clonotype has a count of ten or more. The V and J genes are TRBV12-3 or TRBV12-4 and TRBJ2-7; D might be TRBD1 or TRBD2, each matching 5 bases. V was cut by 6 bases and J by 3 bases, with 15 bases left in between. This CDR3 contains 14 residues. The CDR3 here is CASSRGVTFYEQYF. The CDR3 DNA follows: TGTGCCAGCAGCAGAGGGGTCACCTTCTACGAGCAGTACTTC.

This clonotype was seen repeatedly, ten times or more. The V call is TRBV19, the J call TRBJ2-2; a possible D gene is TRBD2 (6 bases). The V end was cut by 3 bases, the J end by 5 bases, with 19 bases between. This CDR3 is built from 17 residues. The V gene's germline CDR1 is LNHDA and CDR2 SQIVND (reference sequence). The CDR3 protein is CASSISPGLAGTGELFF. In DNA, the CDR3 is TGTGCCAGTAGTATCTCCCCAGGACTGGCGGGGACCGGGGAGCTGTTTTTT.

This clonotype was picked up many times. The V gene is TRBV19, the J gene TRBJ1-1; 8 nucleotides line up with TRBD1. CDR1 LNHDA and CDR2 SQIVND come from the germline V gene (reference sequence). The CDR3 runs 14 residues. The J segment lost 4 bases and the V segment lost 5 bases, leaving 6 bases of the junction unmatched. Here the CDR3 DNA reads TGTGCCAGTAGTCTCCCAGGGGGCATCACTGAAGCTTTCTTT. Translated: CASSLPGGITEAFF.

This clonotype was counted ten times or more. The chain has TRBV29-1 and TRBJ2-1, with 10 bases aligning to TRBD1. CDR1 and CDR2 (germline): SQVTM, ANQGSEA. V trimming: 6 bases; J trimming: 4 bases; junction bases outside the gene matches: 6. CDR3 length equals 14 residues. Here the CDR3 reads CSVTGQGLYNEQFF. The DNA of the CDR3 is TGCAGCGTCACGGGACAGGGGCTTTACAATGAGCAGTTCTTC.

This sequence joins TRBV5-5 and TRBJ1-4, with 7 bases matching TRBD1. The CDR3 is 15 amino acids. The V segment lost 4 bases and the J segment 5 bases; nucleotides outside the gene matches: 8. CDR1 and CDR2 from the germline V gene are SGHKS and YYEKEE (reference sequence). The CDR3 DNA reads as TGTGCCAGCAGCATTCCAGGGGGAAAGAATGAAAAACTGTTTTTT. This sequence encodes CASSIPGGKNEKLFF. The full variable domain, its missing parts supplied by reference TRBV5-5 and TRBJ1-4, is DAGVTQSPTHLIKTRGQQVTLRCSPISGHKSVSWYQQVLGQGPQFIFQYYEKEERGRGNFPDRFSARQFPNYSSELNVNALLLGDSALYLCASSIPGGKNEKLFFGSGTQLSVL.

This chain links TRBV28 with TRBJ2-4; TRBD1 is a possible D gene (5 bases). Germline loops: CDR1 MDHEN, CDR2 SYDVKM. The CDR3 covers 15 residues. V was cut by 3 bases and J by 4 bases, with 13 bases left in between. The CDR3 region is CASSFWQGGKNIQYF. CDR3 coding DNA: TGTGCCAGCAGTTTTTGGCAGGGCGGTAAAAACATTCAGTACTTC. Complete variable domain (other parts from reference TRBV28 and TRBJ2-4): DVKVTQSSRYLVKRTGEKVFLECVQDMDHENMFWYRQDPGLGLRLIYFSYDVKMKEKGDIPEGYSVSREKKERFSLILESASTNQTSMYLCASSFWQGGKNIQYFGAGTRLSVL.

This clonotype was counted many times. The genes are TRBV7-2 and TRBJ2-5; tentative D call: TRBD1 (5 bases). The germline V gene has CDR1 SGHTA and CDR2 FQGNSA. The CDR3 consists of 14 residues. Trimming removed 4 bases from V and 2 bases from J, with 11 bases in between. The CDR3 is CASSSWGQQETQYF. The CDR3, as DNA: TGTGCCAGCAGCTCTTGGGGCCAACAAGAGACCCAGTACTTC.

This clonotype appeared a single time. Given a much more abundant clone one base away, this may be a read error. The CDR3 nucleotides are TGCAGTGCTAGAGAGACCGGACAGGGGGTCGATGGCTACACCTTC. It translates to CSARETGQGVDGYTF. This chain joins TRBV20-1 and TRBJ1-2; 10 nucleotides line up with TRBD1. V lost 0 bases and J lost 6; bases outside the gene matches: 7. CDR1 is DFQATT and CDR2 is SNEGSKA in the germline V gene (reference sequence). The CDR3 is 15 amino acids.

The CDR3 region has the DNA TGCAGTGCTAGGGTCCGTAGCGGGGGCACCGGGGAGCTGTTTTTT. Its protein is CSARVRSGGTGELFF. The rearrangement uses TRBV20-1 and TRBJ2-2; the match to TRBD2 covers 9 bases. V gave up 3 bases and J gave up 4 bases; unmatched junction bases: 6. CDR1 is DFQATT and CDR2 is SNEGSKA in the germline V gene (reference sequence). CDR3 size: 15 residues.

This clonotype has ten or more counts. The CDR3 DNA reads TGCAGCCCCTCCCAATTAGCGGGGGATCCCTACGAGCAGTACTTC. Translating it yields CSPSQLAGDPYEQYF. The chain is built from TRBV20-1 and TRBJ2-7; 9 bases fit TRBD2. This CDR3 has 15 residues. CDR1 DFQATT and CDR2 SNEGSKA come from the germline V gene (reference sequence).

This clonotype was picked up a small number of times. The chain recombines TRBV5-5 with TRBJ1-1; D call uncertain. V gave up 2 bases and J gave up 5 bases, with 16 bases separating them. The CDR3 has 15 residues. Germline CDR1 is SGHKS and CDR2 is YYEKEE (reference sequence). Here the CDR3 DNA reads TGTGCCAGCAGCTTCCTTGGGAAGGGAAATACTGAAGCTTTCTTT. Amino acid sequence: CASSFLGKGNTEAFF.

The sample holds many counts of this clonotype. The chain is built from TRBV20-1 and TRBJ1-1; TRBD1 might be the D (5 bases). The CDR3 contains 14 residues. V shed 6 bases and J shed 1 base, with 15 bases lying between them. In germline, CDR1 is DFQATT, CDR2 SNEGSKA (reference sequence). The CDR3 nucleotides read TGCAGTGCCGCAACCCCGGACACGAACACTGAAGCTTTCTTT. This sequence encodes CSAATPDTNTEAFF.

This clonotype was found many times. V usage is TRBV27 and J usage is TRBJ2-3, with a weak D call TRBD2 (6 bases). Germline-derived CDR1 and CDR2 are MNHEY and SMNVEV (reference sequence). Between the trimmed V and J ends, which lost 0 bases and 2 bases, there was a span of 12 bases. This CDR3 is built from 16 residues. Here the CDR3 DNA reads TGTGCCAGCAGTTTATCCGGCGGGACGGTCACAGATACGCAGTATTTT. Its translation is CASSLSGGTVTDTQYF.

V and J are TRBV7-9 and TRBJ1-1; D may be TRBD1 (6 bases). CDR3 length: 13 amino acids. Germline V lookup: CDR1 SEHNR, CDR2 FQNEAQ (reference sequence). V lost 1 base to trimming and J lost 7 bases, with 10 bases between them. This CDR3 is CASSLDQGREAFF. CDR3 nucleotide sequence: TGTGCCAGCAGCTTAGATCAGGGGCGTGAAGCTTTCTTT. The full variable domain, its missing parts supplied by reference TRBV7-9 and TRBJ1-1, is DTGVSQNPRHKITKRGQNVTFRCDPISEHNRLYWYRQTLGQGPEFLTYFQNEAQLEKSRLLSDRFSAERPKGSFSTLEIQRTEQGDSAMYLCASSLDQGREAFFGQGTRLTVV.

This clonotype was detected a few times. The chain is built from TRBV6-5 and TRBJ2-5, with D perhaps assigned TRBD1 or TRBD2 (5 bases each). V lost 0 bases and J lost 0, with 11 bases in between. Germline CDR1 and CDR2: MNHEY and SVGAGI. The CDR3 is 16 amino acids. As DNA, the CDR3 is TGTGCCAGCAGTTACTCGTTCCTGGGGGACCAAGAGACCCAGTACTTC. Protein: CASSYSFLGDQETQYF.

There are a few counts of this clonotype. The chain has TRBV12-3 or TRBV12-4 and TRBJ2-4; D not certain. V lost 3 bases, J lost 0 bases, and 12 bases lay in between. This CDR3 is 16 amino acids long. CDR3 DNA: TGTGCCAGCAGTTTCAGAAATCCACTAGCCAAAAACATTCAGTACTTC. Translated, it gives CASSFRNPLAKNIQYF.

This clonotype was picked up many times. The CDR3 sequence: CASSYGFREGDYGYTF. For the CDR3, the DNA is TGTGCCAGCAGTTACGGCTTTAGAGAGGGAGACTATGGCTACACCTTC. The V and J genes are TRBV6-5 and TRBJ1-2; no reliable D call. CDR1 is MNHEY, CDR2 SVGAGI, per germline. The CDR3 is made up of 16 amino acids. Trimming pared 2 bases from V and 3 bases from J, leaving 16 bases between.

Notes on this clonotype: A read error may be the cause here, since a much bigger clone is one base away. The gene calls are TRBV2 and TRBJ2-1, with unresolved D. The CDR3 extends over 12 amino acids. V was cut by 4 bases and J by 7 bases, with 8 bases left in between. Germline V lookup: CDR1 SNHLY, CDR2 FYNNEI. The DNA of the CDR3 is TGTGCCAGCAGTGGTGAAGGGAATGAGCAGTTCTTC. It yields the protein CASSGEGNEQFF.

This clonotype was seen many times. The chain employs TRBV5-6 and TRBJ1-6; maybe TRBD1 (5 bases). Germline CDR1 SGHDT, CDR2 YYEEEE. The CDR3 runs 19 residues. Between the trimmed V and J ends, which lost 4 bases and 8 bases, there was a span of 28 bases. The CDR3 nucleotides read TGTGCCAGCAGCACCTACCGATACGACCGGGACGAAAATCATTCACCCCTCCACTTT. Translating gives CASSTYRYDRDENHSPLHF.